These 26 T cell receptor beta chains share one sample of origin, sequenced in a study of T cells in Graves' hyperthyroidism and ophthalmopathy. RNA transcripts were the template for amplifying TCR beta CDR3 regions. The HTBI set primed first-round TCR CDR3 RT-PCR. TCRdb re-called the multiplex PCR reads with MiXCR, one entry per CDR3 protein. The table records 250,000 to 350,000 distinct CDR3 sequences, 22% of them present only once. The sample comprised blood. These receptors all come from a man aged 25-45 years with Graves' ophthalmopathy.

As concerns this clonotype: A much larger clone is a single base away; this may be a read error. The chain has TRBV11-2 and TRBJ2-5; no firm D call. The length of the CDR3 is 16 residues. Per the germline V gene, CDR1 is SGHAT and CDR2 is FQNNGV. This chain's CDR3 is CASRYSGSGFAETQHF. CDR3 sequence (DNA): TGTGCCAGCAGATATTCCGGGTCAGGTTTTGCTGAGACCCAGCACTTC.

This clonotype was detected many times. CDR3 nucleotide sequence: TGTGCCAGCAGCTTAACGGCTCAGGGGGGCTACACCTTC. This gives the protein CASSLTAQGGYTF. The chain carries TRBV7-3 and TRBJ1-2; D perhaps matches TRBD1 (6 bases). Trimming removed 0 bases at V and 8 bases at J, with 10 bases between. Germline CDR1 is SGHTA and CDR2 is FQGTGA. The CDR3 has 13 amino acids.

This clonotype was picked up many times. The rearrangement links TRBV5-1 to TRBJ2-7, with TRBD1 matching over 10 bases. Germline lookup yields CDR1 SGHRS and CDR2 YFSETQ. This CDR3 has 14 residues. V lost 4 bases, J lost 6 bases, and 7 bases stayed unmatched. The CDR3: CASSKDRGYSEQYF. CDR3 DNA sequence: TGCGCCAGCAGCAAGGACAGGGGGTATTCCGAGCAGTACTTC.

The chain uses TRBV29-1 and TRBJ1-2; 9 bases map to TRBD1. Germline V gives CDR1 SQVTM, CDR2 ANQGSEA. J was trimmed by 3 bases and V by 1 base; bases with no gene match: 6. This CDR3 is 15 amino acids long. The CDR3 loop reads CSVEGGQGSYYGYTF. The CDR3 DNA reads TGCAGCGTTGAAGGCGGACAGGGGTCCTACTATGGCTACACCTTC.

This clonotype has more than one count but fewer than ten. The V call is TRBV6-1, the J call TRBJ2-7; D perhaps matches TRBD1 (6 bases). The germline CDR1 and CDR2 sequences are MNHNS and SASEGT. The V gene lost 5 bases and the J gene lost 5 bases, with 19 bases spanning the gap. The CDR3 totals 15 residues. DNA of the CDR3: TGTGCCAGCAGTCCGTCAGACAGGATGAGACACGAGCAGTACTTC. Translation gives CASSPSDRMRHEQYF.

This clonotype was counted only a few times. The chain combines TRBV27 with TRBJ2-7, with 7 bases aligning to TRBD2. The CDR3 is made up of 15 amino acids. Trimming cost V 2 bases and J 6 bases; bases outside gene matches: 10. Germline V gene sequence: CDR1 MNHEY, CDR2 SMNVEV (reference sequence). CDR3 sequence (DNA): TGTGCCAGCAGTTTAGGGAGGGCATCGGTTGGCGAGCAGTACTTC. Its protein product is CASSLGRASVGEQYF.

This clonotype was recorded a few times. The J gene is TRBJ2-3, the V gene TRBV4-2; D perhaps matches TRBD2 (5 bases). The germline gives CDR1 LGHNA, CDR2 YNFKEQ. The V gene lost 0 bases and the J gene lost 1 base, with 5 bases spanning the gap. This CDR3 contains 14 residues. CDR3 nucleotides: TGTGCCAGCAGCCAAGACGGGGGCACAGATACGCAGTATTTT. Translated: CASSQDGGTDTQYF.

This clonotype has more than one count but fewer than ten. The chain is built from TRBV2 and TRBJ2-1; D is possibly TRBD2 (5 bases). Trimming stripped 6 bases from V and 0 bases from J, with 12 bases between. This CDR3 has 15 residues. Germline V gene data show CDR1 as SNHLY and CDR2 as FYNNEI. CDR3 protein: CASRERWSSYNEQFF. The CDR3 nucleotides read TGTGCCAGCAGGGAGCGGTGGAGCTCCTACAATGAGCAGTTCTTC.

The chain is built from TRBV28 and TRBJ2-7; 9 bases are shared with TRBD2. V lost 2 bases to trimming and J lost 3 bases; unmatched junction nucleotides: 11. The germline V gene has CDR1 MDHEN and CDR2 SYDVKM. The CDR3 totals 17 residues. CDR3 in amino acids: CASSLRRRAGGRYEQYF. CDR3 coding DNA: TGTGCCAGCAGTTTAAGGAGGCGGGCGGGAGGGCGCTACGAGCAGTACTTC.

This clonotype was counted between two and nine times. V is TRBV14 and J is TRBJ2-2; no reliable D call. Per germline, CDR1 SGHDN and CDR2 FVKESK. This CDR3 contains 13 residues. The V and J ends lost 1 base and 3 bases respectively, with 3 bases between them. The CDR3 nucleotides are TGTGCCAGCAGCCAAGTCGACACCGGGGAGCTGTTTTTT. Protein: CASSQVDTGELFF. Full variable domain (outside the CDR3, taken from reference TRBV14 and TRBJ2-2): EAGVTQFPSHSVIEKGQTVTLRCDPISGHDNLYWYRRVMGKEIKFLLHFVKESKQDESGMPNNRFLAERTGGTYSTLKVQPAELEDSGVYFCASSQVDTGELFFGEGSRLTVL.

This clonotype was found a few times. The chain employs TRBV6-1 and TRBJ1-5; TRBD1 agrees at 10 bases. Per the germline V gene, CDR1 is MNHNS and CDR2 is SASEGT. This CDR3 spans 15 amino acids. Trimming at V came to 5 bases and at J to 2 bases, leaving 3 bases not matched to a gene. The CDR3 protein is CASSTGTGGNQPQHF. The CDR3 coding sequence is TGTGCCAGCAGTACCGGGACAGGGGGCAATCAGCCCCAGCATTTT.

The rearrangement joins TRBV11-2 to TRBJ2-5; 8 positions match TRBD1. The J segment lost 1 base and the V segment lost 1 base, leaving 5 bases of the junction unmatched. Germline-derived CDR1 and CDR2 are SGHAT and FQNNGV. This CDR3 spans 16 amino acids. CDR3 region: CASSLGTGRIQETQYF. CDR3 nucleotides: TGTGCCAGCAGCTTAGGGACAGGGAGGATCCAAGAGACCCAGTACTTC.

This clonotype occurred a few times. The chain uses TRBV5-1 and TRBJ2-7, with TRBD2 as a possible D gene (6 bases). Germline lookup yields CDR1 SGHRS and CDR2 YFSETQ. The CDR3 length is 14 residues. V was cut by 3 bases and J by 6 bases, with 16 bases left in between. CDR3 protein: CASSSRDWSGEQYF. CDR3 coding DNA: TGCGCCAGCAGCTCGCGGGACTGGAGCGGCGAGCAGTACTTC. The full variable domain, rest sourced from reference TRBV5-1 and TRBJ2-7, is KAGVTQTPRYLIKTRGQQVTLSCSPISGHRSVSWYQQTPGQGLQFLFEYFSETQRNKGNFPGRFSGRQFSNSRSEMNVSTLELGDSALYLCASSSRDWSGEQYFGPGTRLTVT.

This clonotype was observed a handful of times. The chain joins TRBV27 to TRBJ2-1; TRBD1 agrees at 7 bases. V gave up 5 bases and J gave up 8 bases; unmatched junction bases: 15. Per the germline V gene, CDR1 is MNHEY and CDR2 is SMNVEV (reference sequence). The CDR3 extends over 16 amino acids. The CDR3 coding sequence is TGTGCCAGCAGTCCCCGGACAGGCTGGACGGGGTATGAGCAGTTCTTC. Its protein product is CASSPRTGWTGYEQFF.

The CDR3 DNA reads as TGCAGTGCTGGACCGGGACAGGGGGGCGGTGGCGGGACCCAGTACTTC. It codes for CSAGPGQGGGGGTQYF. The chain employs TRBV20-1 and TRBJ2-5, with 11 bases matching TRBD1. CDR1 is DFQATT, CDR2 SNEGSKA, per germline (reference sequence). Unmatched junction bases numbered 15, after V lost 5 bases and J lost 7 bases. The CDR3 sequence is 16 residues long.

This clonotype was detected a few times. The chain carries TRBV7-9 and TRBJ2-2; 10 positions agree with TRBD1. The CDR3 is 15 residues long. Germline assignment: CDR1 SEHNR and CDR2 FQNEAQ (reference sequence). The trim removed 7 bases at V and 6 bases at J, leaving 8 bases unmatched. The CDR3 protein is CASNADRGRAGELFF. As DNA, the CDR3 is TGTGCCAGCAACGCAGACAGGGGGCGGGCCGGGGAGCTGTTTTTT.

The genes are TRBV3-1 and TRBJ2-2; the D is unclear. CDR1 is LGHDT and CDR2 is YNNKEL in the germline V gene (reference sequence). Trimming took 3 bases from V and 0 from J, leaving 5 bases between them. The CDR3 is 14 residues long. CDR3 loop: CASSQRSNTGELFF. CDR3 bases: TGTGCCAGCAGCCAGCGGTCGAACACCGGGGAGCTGTTTTTT. Complete variable domain (other parts from reference TRBV3-1 and TRBJ2-2): DTAVSQTPKYLVTQMGNDKSIKCEQNLGHDTMYWYKQDSKKFLKIMFSYNNKELIINETVPNRFSPKSPDKAHLNLHINSLELGDSAVYFCASSQRSNTGELFFGEGSRLTVL.

This clonotype was observed many times. V and J are TRBV12-3 or TRBV12-4 and TRBJ1-2; 8 bases are shared with TRBD1. V was clipped by 3 bases and J by 2 bases; unmatched bases: 8. The CDR3 runs to 16 residues. The CDR3 bases are TGTGCCAGCAGTTTGGGCAGGGGGCGCGGGAACTATGGCTACACCTTC. Its protein product is CASSLGRGRGNYGYTF.

In its sample, this clonotype was seen many times. J is TRBJ2-3 and V is TRBV11-2; D gene uncertain. CDR1 and CDR2 (germline): SGHAT, FQNNGV. CDR3 length equals 11 residues. V was clipped by 5 bases and J by 2 bases, with 2 bases between them. CDR3 sequence reads: CASSHTDTQYF. The CDR3, as DNA: TGTGCCAGCAGCCACACAGATACGCAGTATTTT.

Only a few counts were recorded for this clonotype. The chain is built from TRBV3-1 and TRBJ1-5, with D hard to call. Trimming left V 5 bases short and J 2 bases short, with 13 bases between. CDR1 and CDR2 (germline): LGHDT, YNNKEL (reference sequence). The CDR3 contains 15 residues. The CDR3 region is CASSLNNLRNQPQHF. The CDR3 nucleotides are TGTGCCAGCAGCTTAAATAACCTGCGCAATCAGCCCCAGCATTTT. The full variable domain, rest sourced from reference TRBV3-1 and TRBJ1-5, is DTAVSQTPKYLVTQMGNDKSIKCEQNLGHDTMYWYKQDSKKFLKIMFSYNNKELIINETVPNRFSPKSPDKAHLNLHINSLELGDSAVYFCASSLNNLRNQPQHFGDGTRLSIL.

V and J are TRBV25-1 and TRBJ2-1; TRBD1 is a possible D gene (6 bases). Germline V gene sequence: CDR1 MGHDK, CDR2 SYGVNS. The CDR3 contains 14 residues. The germline V and J ends were trimmed by 1 base and 5 bases, with 9 bases remaining between them. The CDR3 DNA sequence: TGTGCCAGCAGTGAATTCGGACAGCACAATGAGCAGTTCTTC. As protein: CASSEFGQHNEQFF.

V and J are TRBV30 and TRBJ2-1; D perhaps matches TRBD2 (5 bases). This CDR3 has 13 residues. Trimming removed 1 base from V and 5 bases from J, with 9 bases in between. CDR1 and CDR2 (germline): GTSNPN, SVGIG (reference sequence). The CDR3 DNA reads as TGTGCCTGGAGTGGGGCGGGTGACAATGAGCAGTTCTTC. Amino acid sequence: CAWSGAGDNEQFF.

In this sample, this clonotype turned up a few times. The CDR3 reads CASSSGTSLRTAQPQHF. The CDR3 coding sequence is TGTGCCAGCAGTTCCGGGACATCCCTCCGGACGGCCCAGCCCCAGCATTTT. The chain has TRBV12-3 or TRBV12-4 and TRBJ1-5; tentatively, D is TRBD1 (6 bases). V was shortened by 4 bases and J by 7 bases, with 23 bases between the two germline ends. CDR3 length: 17 residues.

This clonotype has more than one count but fewer than ten. This chain uses TRBV28 with TRBJ2-4; the D gene could be TRBD1 or TRBD2 (5 bases each). Germline CDR1 reads MDHEN; CDR2 reads SYDVKM. The CDR3 spans 15 residues. V was trimmed by 9 bases and J by 5 bases, leaving 20 bases between them. The CDR3 bases are TGTGCCAGAATAGAGGGGCTAGCTCGGGAAAACATTCAGTACTTC. It encodes CARIEGLARENIQYF.

This clonotype was counted only a few times. This rearrangement joins TRBV7-9 to TRBJ2-7; tentative D call: TRBD1 (6 bases). Per the germline V gene, CDR1 is SEHNR and CDR2 is FQNEAQ (reference sequence). The V end was cut by 5 bases, the J end by 5 bases, with 16 bases between. The CDR3 has 14 residues. DNA for the CDR3: TGTGCCAGCAGCATCTCCGGGACACCAAACGAGCAGTACTTC. As protein: CASSISGTPNEQYF. Full variable domain (outside the CDR3, taken from reference TRBV7-9 and TRBJ2-7): DTGVSQNPRHKITKRGQNVTFRCDPISEHNRLYWYRQTLGQGPEFLTYFQNEAQLEKSRLLSDRFSAERPKGSFSTLEIQRTEQGDSAMYLCASSISGTPNEQYFGPGTRLTVT.

This rearrangement joins TRBV11-3 to TRBJ2-2, with D unclear. The germline gives CDR1 SGHNT, CDR2 YENEEA. V lost 5 bases and J lost 0, with 7 bases in between. The CDR3 covers 14 residues. The chain's CDR3 is CASSRSANTGELFF. The CDR3 coding sequence is TGTGCCAGCAGCCGAAGCGCGAACACCGGGGAGCTGTTTTTT.